This is a list of T cell receptor beta chains from one sample in a study of T cells in localized non-small cell lung cancer. Data came from immunoSEQ multiplex PCR; TCRdb stores just in-frame clones and leaves some out. Of tens of thousands of clones in the sample, roughly 88% were seen once. The sequenced sample was peripheral blood, obtained before any cancer treatment. The origin of the receptors is a woman aged 40 to 75 with stage I lung adenocarcinoma. Both conserved end residues are part of each CDR3. The order of the fields is D gene, V gene, clone size, J gene, CDR3 length, CDR3 protein, CDR3 DNA. A D gene is named only where the DNA matches it firmly. Size is omitted from some rows. Given values are once, few, many or a class for expanded clones.

>-|TRBV6-6|-|TRBJ1-1|13
CASSLTGTNEAFF
TGTGCCAGCAGCCTTACAGGGACAAATGAAGCTTTCTTT
>-|TRBV2|-|TRBJ2-3|13
CANLRLFTDTQYF
TGTGCCAACCTACGGCTATTCACAGATACGCAGTATTTT
>-|TRBV27|-|TRBJ2-2|15
CASSLGRENTGELFF
TGTGCCAGCAGTTTAGGACGGGAGAACACCGGGGAGCTGTTTTTT
>-|TRBV28|few|TRBJ1-3|14
CASSLRGSGNTIYF
TGTGCCAGCAGTTTACGGGGCTCTGGAAACACCATATATTTT
>TRBD2|TRBV11-1|-|TRBJ2-5|19
CASSPTPGLAPRGKETQYF
TGTGCCAGCAGCCCAACCCCGGGACTAGCCCCGAGGGGTAAAGAGACCCAGTACTTC
>-|TRBV27|-|TRBJ1-1|13
CASSFGGGPEAFF
TGTGCCAGCAGTTTTGGGGGGGGCCCTGAAGCTTTCTTT
>TRBD1|TRBV6-6|-|TRBJ1-5|14
CASIRGQANQPQHF
TGTGCCAGCATACGGGGACAGGCGAATCAGCCCCAGCATTTT
>TRBD2|TRBV6-6|-|TRBJ2-7|16
CASSPGLAGNSYEQYF
TGTGCCAGCAGCCCCGGACTAGCGGGCAATTCCTACGAGCAGTACTTC
>TRBD1|TRBV5-6|-|TRBJ2-7|16
CASSLEGQGDPYEQYF
TGTGCCAGCAGCTTGGAAGGACAGGGGGACCCCTACGAGCAGTACTTC
>-|TRBV12-2|few|TRBJ2-2|21
CASRLQPFRRSFRDNTGELFF
TGTGCAAGTCGCTTACAGCCCTTTCGGCGGAGTTTTCGAGATAACACCGGGGAGCTGTTTTTT
>-|TRBV20-1|-|TRBJ2-5|11
CSASTEETQYF
TGCAGTGCTAGTACGGAAGAGACCCAGTACTTC
>TRBD2|TRBV10-3|-|TRBJ2-5|15
CAISEGLAGMETQYF
TGTGCCATCAGTGAGGGACTAGCGGGAATGGAGACCCAGTACTTC
>-|TRBV5-5|-|TRBJ1-6|12
CASSEYNSPLHF
TGTGCCAGCAGCGAATATAATTCACCCCTCCACTTT
>TRBD2|TRBV5-1|-|TRBJ2-7|15
CASSPGTSGRAEQYF
TGCGCCAGCAGCCCCGGGACTAGCGGGAGGGCCGAGCAGTACTTC
>TRBD2|TRBV27|-|TRBJ2-5|16
CASSLSLAGGQETQYF
TGTGCCAGCAGTCTCAGTCTAGCGGGAGGGCAAGAGACCCAGTACTTC
>-|TRBV4-2|-|TRBJ2-3|14
CASSQDGGTDTQYF
TGTGCCAGCAGCCAAGATGGGGGCACAGATACGCAGTATTTT
>TRBD2|TRBV5-5|few|TRBJ2-7|16
CASSPGLTLPSYEQYF
TGTGCCAGCAGCCCGGGACTAACCCTTCCCTCCTACGAGCAGTACTTC
>-|TRBV28|-|TRBJ1-1|11
CASSLHNEAFF
TGTGCCAGCAGTTTACACAATGAAGCTTTCTTT